The 5 T cell receptor beta chains below come from one sample, sequenced in a study of T cells in tumors after PD-1 blockade. Only in-frame clones appear in the TCRdb table, and some are missing; sequencing was by immunoSEQ multiplex PCR. The sample lists approximately 1,500 clones, 55% to 80% occurring once. Specimen: tumor tissue, collected before anti-PD-1 treatment. These receptors were taken from a human donor with cutaneous squamous cell carcinoma.

Sample share makes this clone large. CDR3 sequence reads: CASSWAFEAFF. For the CDR3, the DNA is TGTGCCAGCAGCTGGGCATTCGAAGCTTTCTTT. V usage is TRBV5-5 and J usage is TRBJ1-1; D unclear. Germline values: CDR1 SGHKS, CDR2 YYEKEE (reference sequence). V lost 3 bases to trimming and J lost 8 bases, with 8 bases between them. The CDR3 covers 11 residues.

CDR3 in DNA: TGTGCCAGCAGCCAACCCGGACAGAGCGGGCAGTACTTC. Translating it yields CASSQPGQSGQYF. This chain links TRBV3-1 (or the pseudogene TRBV3-2) with TRBJ2-7; perhaps TRBD1 as D (6 bases). The CDR3 is 13 residues long. Germline CDR1 LGHDT, CDR2 YNNKEL (reference sequence). The V end lost 2 bases, the J end lost 9 bases, and 14 bases lay between the germline ends.

The V gene is TRBV5-6, the J gene TRBJ1-2, with TRBD1 matching 7 bases. CDR1 is SGHDT, CDR2 YYEEEE, per germline. Unmatched junction bases numbered 7, after V lost 4 bases and J lost 7 bases. This CDR3 is 13 amino acids long. The CDR3 nucleotides are TGTGCCAGCAGCCTCGGGACAGCGTCTGGCTACACCTTC. This encodes CASSLGTASGYTF.

J is TRBJ2-3 and V is TRBV4-1, with 7 bases matching TRBD1. CDR3 length: 14 residues. V dropped 5 bases and J dropped 4; count of bases not matched to a gene: 6. Germline V gene data show CDR1 as MGHRA and CDR2 as YSYEKL. The CDR3 reads CASSETGPADTQYF. Written as DNA, the CDR3 is TGCGCCAGCAGCGAGACAGGGCCAGCAGATACGCAGTATTTT.

The chain joins TRBV7-2 to TRBJ2-1, with TRBD2 matching 12 bases. From germline, CDR1 is SGHTA and CDR2 FQGNSA. V shed 1 base and J 8 bases; nucleotides not matched to a gene: 15. The CDR3 spans 19 residues. Written as DNA, the CDR3 is TGTGCCAGCAGCTTAGTGAGGACTAGCGGGGCGGGGGTATTGCATGAGCAGTTCTTC. This encodes CASSLVRTSGAGVLHEQFF.